The 19 T cell receptor beta chains presented below share a single source sample, sequenced in a study of Tregs in tolerant kidney transplant recipients. The protocol was immunoSEQ multiplex PCR, while the TCRdb copy is restricted to in-frame clones and leaves out a portion. The repertoire holds tens of thousands of clones, with 80% to 95% as singletons. Related graft donors supplied nonmyeloablative bone marrow transplants, and mixed chimerism was transient. Sequences were derived from CD4+ T cells from blood (PBMCs), sampled 12 months after the transplant. The source of these receptors is a human patient who received a combined kidney and bone marrow transplant. Part of the T cell pool may stem from the graft donor.

This chain uses TRBV7-9 with TRBJ2-1; 10 nucleotides match TRBD2. Germline V gene sequence: CDR1 SEHNR, CDR2 FQNEAQ (reference sequence). The CDR3 consists of 15 residues. V was pared by 2 bases and J by 9 bases, with 7 bases of the junction left unmatched. The CDR3 region is CASSLRLAGVSEQFF. The CDR3 bases are TGTGCCAGCAGCTTACGCCTAGCGGGAGTCTCTGAGCAGTTCTTC.

The table lists this clone with a few counts. The chain carries TRBV2 and TRBJ2-1; D is perhaps TRBD2 (6 bases). Trimming shortened V by 7 bases and J by 9 bases, and 13 bases separated the two germline ends. The CDR3 runs to 12 residues. Looked up from germline, CDR1 is SNHLY and CDR2 is FYNNEI. The CDR3 nucleotides read TGTGCCAGCATGGGGGGAGGTGCTGAGCAGTTCTTC. This sequence encodes CASMGGGAEQFF.

The V gene is TRBV28, the J gene TRBJ1-5, with TRBD1 identical over 9 bases. The J segment lost 3 bases and the V segment lost 6 bases, leaving 12 bases of the junction unmatched. From germline, CDR1 is MDHEN and CDR2 SYDVKM. The CDR3 length is 17 residues. The CDR3 DNA follows: TGTGCCAGCAGCCGCCCCCGGGACAGGGATTTCAATCAGCCCCAGCATTTT. Encoded protein: CASSRPRDRDFNQPQHF.

The rearrangement joins TRBV11-3 to TRBJ2-3, with D maybe TRBD1 (5 bases). Germline values: CDR1 SGHNT, CDR2 YENEEA. Trimming shortened V by 1 base and J by 2 bases, and 19 bases separated the two germline ends. This CDR3 has 18 residues. The CDR3 bases are TGTGCCAGCAGCTTAGGTCCCCCCCAAAGCAGGGACACAGATACGCAGTATTTT. This encodes CASSLGPPQSRDTDTQYF.

The V call is TRBV18, the J call TRBJ2-3; 7 bases map to TRBD1. Germline trimming cut 1 base from V and 3 bases from J; bases unmatched to any gene: 7. The CDR3 is made up of 16 amino acids. Germline CDR1 reads KGHSH; CDR2 reads LQKENI. The CDR3 DNA is TGTGCCAGCTCACCACAGGGGGCGTGGGAGACAGATACGCAGTATTTT. Translated, it gives CASSPQGAWETDTQYF.

V and J are TRBV9 and TRBJ2-3; 8 bases match TRBD2. J lost 2 bases, V lost 4 bases, and 12 bases had no gene match. The CDR3 sequence is 17 residues long. CDR1 is SGDLS, CDR2 YYNGEE, per germline. The CDR3 protein is CASSRPPSGGLTDTQYF. The CDR3 DNA follows: TGTGCCAGCAGCCGTCCTCCCAGCGGGGGTCTCACAGATACGCAGTATTTT.

The chain links TRBV4-2 to TRBJ2-3; 9 bases fit TRBD2. V was pared by 0 bases and J by 2 bases, with 3 bases of the junction left unmatched. Germline CDR1 and CDR2: LGHNA and YNFKEQ. CDR3 size: 16 residues. This CDR3 is CASSQDLAGSTDTQYF. CDR3 sequence (DNA): TGTGCCAGCAGCCAAGACCTAGCGGGATCCACAGATACGCAGTATTTT.

CDR3 amino acids: CASKPKDSYGYTF. CDR3 bases: TGTGCCAGCAAACCTAAAGACAGTTATGGCTACACCTTC. The chain recombines TRBV9 with TRBJ1-2; possibly TRBD1 for D (5 bases). CDR1 SGDLS and CDR2 YYNGEE come from the germline V gene. CDR3 length: 13 amino acids. V lost 6 bases to trimming and J lost 5 bases, with 14 bases between them.

The chain combines TRBV18 with TRBJ1-6, with 10 bases fitting TRBD1. CDR1 and CDR2 from the germline V gene are KGHSH and LQKENI. This CDR3 comprises 14 residues. V was clipped by 3 bases and J by 9 bases; unmatched bases: 2. CDR3 sequence reads: CASSPGQGTSPLHF. The CDR3 DNA is TGTGCCAGCTCACCGGGACAGGGGACTTCACCCCTCCACTTT. The full variable domain, in which reference TRBV18 and TRBJ1-6 provide the parts outside the CDR3, is NAGVMQNPRHLVRRRGQEARLRCSPMKGHSHVYWYRQLPEEGLKFMVYLQKENIIDESGMPKERFSAEFPKEGPSILRIQQVVRGDSAAYFCASSPGQGTSPLHFGNGTRLTVT.

The chain links TRBV6-5 to TRBJ2-2; a weak D match, TRBD2 (6 bases). V lost 6 bases to trimming and J lost 6 bases, with 17 bases between them. The CDR3 extends over 15 amino acids. Germline CDR1 and CDR2: MNHEY and SVGAGI. The CDR3 nucleotides read TGTGCCAGCAGCCGACTAGTCTCGGTGCCCGGGGAGCTGTTTTTT. The encoded protein is CASSRLVSVPGELFF.

This chain uses TRBV11-3 with TRBJ1-1; D unclear. Germline loops: CDR1 SGHNT, CDR2 YENEEA. There are 13 residues in the CDR3. Trimming shortened V by 1 base and J by 0 bases, and 3 bases separated the two germline ends. CDR3 in DNA: TGTGCCAGCAGCTTAGGAGTGAACACTGAAGCTTTCTTT. It specifies CASSLGVNTEAFF.

V gene TRBV10-3 combines with J gene TRBJ1-3; tentatively, D is TRBD1 (6 bases). The CDR3 sequence is 15 residues long. The V end lost 4 bases, the J end lost 2 bases, and 12 bases lay between the germline ends. The V gene's germline CDR1 is ENHRY and CDR2 SYGVKD. Written as DNA, the CDR3 is TGTGCCATCAGTGGGGACATTCTACCTGGAAACACCATATATTTT. It encodes CAISGDILPGNTIYF.

The chain recombines TRBV7-9 with TRBJ2-1; D is undetermined. Germline loops: CDR1 SEHNR, CDR2 FQNEAQ (reference sequence). V shed 2 bases and J shed 0 bases, with 5 bases lying between them. The CDR3 contains 14 residues. This chain's CDR3 is CASSLTSSYNEQFF. The DNA of the CDR3 is TGTGCCAGCAGCTTAACCAGCTCCTACAATGAGCAGTTCTTC.

The count of this clone is one. This sequence joins TRBV7-2 and TRBJ2-7; unclear D gene. Trimming stripped 5 bases from V and 7 bases from J, with 21 bases between. CDR3 length: 15 amino acids. CDR1 and CDR2 (germline): SGHTA, FQGNSA. The CDR3 DNA reads TGTGCCAGCAGCACTCTAGAGCTCCCGTCTAGGGAGCAGTACTTC. This sequence encodes CASSTLELPSREQYF.

This chain links TRBV6-4 with TRBJ1-5; 9 bases agree with TRBD1. Trimming removed 7 bases from V and 1 base from J; junction bases left unmatched: 8. The CDR3 runs to 16 residues. Looked up from germline, CDR1 is MRHNA and CDR2 is SNTAGT. CDR3 protein: CASIGQGKSSNQPQHF. The CDR3 nucleotides are TGTGCCAGCATTGGACAGGGGAAGTCGAGCAATCAGCCCCAGCATTTT.

This clone was seen a single time. J is TRBJ2-2 and V is TRBV18; TRBD1 agrees at 7 bases. V lost 5 bases to trimming and J lost 4 bases; unmatched junction nucleotides: 10. From germline, CDR1 is KGHSH and CDR2 LQKENI. The CDR3 totals 16 residues. CDR3 in amino acids: CASSTTVQGVTGELFF. CDR3 nucleotide sequence: TGTGCCAGCTCAACCACCGTTCAGGGGGTCACCGGGGAGCTGTTTTTT.

The J gene is TRBJ2-7, the V gene TRBV7-8; TRBD2 agrees at 9 bases. Germline lookup yields CDR1 SGHVS and CDR2 FQNEAQ. After removal of 4 bases from V and 4 bases from J, the junction contained 11 bases not matched to a gene. The CDR3 is made up of 16 amino acids. CDR3 region: CASSSRGRSGGYEQYF. As DNA, the CDR3 is TGTGCCAGCAGCTCCCGGGGTAGAAGCGGGGGGTACGAGCAGTACTTC.

The chain recombines TRBV5-4 with TRBJ2-5; D might be TRBD1 (5 bases). The V gene's germline CDR1 is SGHNT and CDR2 YYREEE (reference sequence). Trimming removed 4 bases at V and 2 bases at J, with 18 bases between. The CDR3 sequence is 16 residues long. In DNA form, the CDR3 reads TGTGCCAGCAGCCCCTCCGTAGGGGAACTTCAAGAGACCCAGTACTTC. It translates to CASSPSVGELQETQYF.

This chain links TRBV18 with TRBJ1-5; possibly TRBD1 for D (5 bases). Germline CDR1 and CDR2: KGHSH and LQKENI. The CDR3 totals 17 residues. V lost 4 bases to trimming and J lost 0 bases, with 16 bases between them. DNA for the CDR3: TGTGCCAGCTCACTTTTTCCTAACCAGGGTAGCAATCAGCCCCAGCATTTT. This gives the protein CASSLFPNQGSNQPQHF. Looking up the rest from reference TRBV18 and TRBJ1-5 gives the full variable domain: NAGVMQNPRHLVRRRGQEARLRCSPMKGHSHVYWYRQLPEEGLKFMVYLQKENIIDESGMPKERFSAEFPKEGPSILRIQQVVRGDSAAYFCASSLFPNQGSNQPQHFGDGTRLSIL.